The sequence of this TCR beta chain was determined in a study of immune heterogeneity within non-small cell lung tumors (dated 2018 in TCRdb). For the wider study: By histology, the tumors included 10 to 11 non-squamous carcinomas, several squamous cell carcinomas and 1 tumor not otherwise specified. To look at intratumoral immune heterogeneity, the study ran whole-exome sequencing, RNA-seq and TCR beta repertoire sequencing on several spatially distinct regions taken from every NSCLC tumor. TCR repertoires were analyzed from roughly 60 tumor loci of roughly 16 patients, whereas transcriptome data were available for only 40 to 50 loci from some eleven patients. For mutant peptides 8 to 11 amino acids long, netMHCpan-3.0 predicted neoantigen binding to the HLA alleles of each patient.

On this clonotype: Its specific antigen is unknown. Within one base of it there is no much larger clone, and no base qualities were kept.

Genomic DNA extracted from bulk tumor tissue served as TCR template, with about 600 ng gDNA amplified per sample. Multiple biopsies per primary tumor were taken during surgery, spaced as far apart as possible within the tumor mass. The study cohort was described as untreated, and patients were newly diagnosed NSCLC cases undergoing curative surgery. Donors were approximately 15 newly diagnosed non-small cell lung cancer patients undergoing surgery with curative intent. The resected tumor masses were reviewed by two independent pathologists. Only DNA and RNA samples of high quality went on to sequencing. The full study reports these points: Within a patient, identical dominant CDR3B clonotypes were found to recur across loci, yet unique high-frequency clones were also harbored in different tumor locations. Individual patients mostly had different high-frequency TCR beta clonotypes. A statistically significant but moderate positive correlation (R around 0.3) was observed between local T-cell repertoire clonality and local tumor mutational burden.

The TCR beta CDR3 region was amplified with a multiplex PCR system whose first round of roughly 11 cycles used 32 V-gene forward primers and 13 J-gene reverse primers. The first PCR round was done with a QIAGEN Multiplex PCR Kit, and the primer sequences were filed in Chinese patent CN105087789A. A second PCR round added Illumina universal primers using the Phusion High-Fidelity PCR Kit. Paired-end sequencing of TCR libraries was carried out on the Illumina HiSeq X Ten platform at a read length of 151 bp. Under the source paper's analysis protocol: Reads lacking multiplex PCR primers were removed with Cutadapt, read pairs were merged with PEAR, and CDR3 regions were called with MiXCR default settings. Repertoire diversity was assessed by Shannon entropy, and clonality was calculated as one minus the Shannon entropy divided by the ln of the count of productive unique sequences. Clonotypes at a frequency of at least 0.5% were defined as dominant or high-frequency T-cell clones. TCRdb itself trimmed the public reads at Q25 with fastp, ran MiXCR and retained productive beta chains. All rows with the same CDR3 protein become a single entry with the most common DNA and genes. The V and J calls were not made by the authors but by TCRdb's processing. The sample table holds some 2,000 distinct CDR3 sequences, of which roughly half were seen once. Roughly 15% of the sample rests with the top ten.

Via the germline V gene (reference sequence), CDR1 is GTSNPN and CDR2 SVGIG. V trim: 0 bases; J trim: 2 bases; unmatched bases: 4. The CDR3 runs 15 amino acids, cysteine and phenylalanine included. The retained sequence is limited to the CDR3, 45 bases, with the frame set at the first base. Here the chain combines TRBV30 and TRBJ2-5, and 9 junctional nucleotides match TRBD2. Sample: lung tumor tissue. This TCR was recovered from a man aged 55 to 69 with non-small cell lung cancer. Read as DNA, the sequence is TGTGCCTGGAGTGTGGGCGGGAGGGGGCAAGAGACCCAGTACTTC. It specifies CAWSVGGRGQETQYF. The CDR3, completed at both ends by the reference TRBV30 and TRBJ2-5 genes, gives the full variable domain SQTIHQWPATLVQPVGSPLSLECTVEGTSNPNLYWYRQAAGRGLQLLFYSVGIGQISSEVPQNLSASRPQDRQFILSSKKLLLSDSGFYLCAWSVGGRGQETQYFGPGTRLLVL.